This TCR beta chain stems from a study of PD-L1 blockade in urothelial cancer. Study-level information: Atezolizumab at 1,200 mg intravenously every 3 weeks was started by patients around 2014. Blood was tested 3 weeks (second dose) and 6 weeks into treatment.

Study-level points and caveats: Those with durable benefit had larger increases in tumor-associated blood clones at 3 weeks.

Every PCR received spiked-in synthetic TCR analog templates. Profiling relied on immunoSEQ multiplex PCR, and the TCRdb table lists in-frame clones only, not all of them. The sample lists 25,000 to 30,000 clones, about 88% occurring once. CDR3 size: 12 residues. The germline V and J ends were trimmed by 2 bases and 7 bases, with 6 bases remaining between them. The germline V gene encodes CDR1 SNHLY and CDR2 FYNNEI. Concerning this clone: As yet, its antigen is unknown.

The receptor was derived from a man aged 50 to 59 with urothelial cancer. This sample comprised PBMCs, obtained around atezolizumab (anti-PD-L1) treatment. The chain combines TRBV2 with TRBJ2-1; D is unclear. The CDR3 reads CASSETSNEQFF. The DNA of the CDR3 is TGTGCCAGCAGTGAAACCAGTAATGAGCAGTTCTTC.